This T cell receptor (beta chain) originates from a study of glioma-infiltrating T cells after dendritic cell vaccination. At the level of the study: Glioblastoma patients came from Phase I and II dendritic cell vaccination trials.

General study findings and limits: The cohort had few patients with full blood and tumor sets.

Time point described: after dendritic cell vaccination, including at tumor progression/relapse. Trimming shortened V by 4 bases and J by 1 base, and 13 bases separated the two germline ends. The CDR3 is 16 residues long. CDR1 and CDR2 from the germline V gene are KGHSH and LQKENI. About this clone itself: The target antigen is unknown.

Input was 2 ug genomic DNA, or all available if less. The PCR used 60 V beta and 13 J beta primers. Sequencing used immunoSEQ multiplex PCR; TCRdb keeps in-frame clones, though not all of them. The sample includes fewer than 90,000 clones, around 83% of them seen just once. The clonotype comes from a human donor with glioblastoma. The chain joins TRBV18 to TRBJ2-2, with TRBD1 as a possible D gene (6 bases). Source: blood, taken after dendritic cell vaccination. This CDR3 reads CASSLDMTGNTGELFF. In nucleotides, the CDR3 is TGTGCCAGCTCACTCGATATGACAGGGAACACCGGGGAGCTGTTTTTT. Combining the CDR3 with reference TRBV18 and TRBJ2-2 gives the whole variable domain NAGVMQNPRHLVRRRGQEARLRCSPMKGHSHVYWYRQLPEEGLKFMVYLQKENIIDESGMPKERFSAEFPKEGPSILRIQQVVRGDSAAYFCASSLDMTGNTGELFFGEGSRLTVL.